One and the same sample provided the 18 T cell receptor beta chains below, sequenced in a study of PD-1 blockade in classical Hodgkin lymphoma. Each patient's relapse followed autologous stem cell transplantation, and brentuximab vedotin exposure varied. The protocol was immunoSEQ multiplex PCR, while the TCRdb copy is restricted to in-frame clones and leaves out a portion. Among approximately 22,000 clones listed, around 69% were seen once. The material was peripheral blood mononuclear cells (PBMCs), obtained before the second cycle of nivolumab. The receptors come from a human donor with classical Hodgkin lymphoma.

Only a few counts were recorded for this clone. J is TRBJ1-2 and V is TRBV6-1, with a tentative D call TRBD1 (5 bases). Per germline, CDR1 MNHNS and CDR2 SASEGT. The V gene lost 5 bases and the J gene lost 2 bases, with 6 bases spanning the gap. This CDR3 has 12 residues. CDR3 protein: CASSRGNYGYTF. CDR3 DNA sequence: TGTGCCAGCAGTCGGGGGAACTATGGCTACACCTTC.

The gene calls are TRBV23-1 and TRBJ2-7; no reliable D call. TRBV23-1 counts as an open reading frame of uncertain function. Trimming removed 6 bases at V and 0 bases at J, with 18 bases between. CDR3 size: 16 residues. CDR3 DNA: TGCGCCAGCAGCCAAGATTGGCCCGGTAGCTCCTACGAGCAGTACTTC. Its translation is CASSQDWPGSSYEQYF.

This clone was detected a few times. This chain joins TRBV10-1 and TRBJ2-7; tentative D call: TRBD1 (6 bases). CDR1 WNHNN and CDR2 SYGVQD come from the germline V gene (reference sequence). Trimming stripped 1 base from V and 4 bases from J, with 11 bases between. CDR3 length equals 14 residues. CDR3 sequence (DNA): TGCGCCAGCAGTGAGTTCGATACAGGGTACGAGCAGTACTTC. Amino acids: CASSEFDTGYEQYF.

The chain uses TRBV4-1 and TRBJ2-5, with D possibly matching TRBD1 (5 bases). The CDR3 spans 14 residues. Trimming took 2 bases from V and 4 from J, leaving 11 bases between them. Germline V gene lookup returns CDR1 MGHRA and CDR2 YSYEKL. The chain's CDR3 is CASSQQDITETQYF. Written as DNA, the CDR3 is TGCGCCAGCAGCCAACAGGACATTACAGAGACCCAGTACTTC.

This chain uses TRBV6-5 with TRBJ1-5, with D possibly being TRBD1 (5 bases). The germline V and J ends were trimmed by 2 bases and 5 bases, with 13 bases remaining between them. The germline gives CDR1 MNHEY, CDR2 SVGAGI. The CDR3 is 15 amino acids. The CDR3 DNA reads as TGTGCCAGCAGTTACGGGTGGGGCTCGGATCAGCCCCAGCATTTT. The encoded protein is CASSYGWGSDQPQHF.

The gene calls are TRBV25-1 and TRBJ1-5, with a weak D call TRBD1 (5 bases). V lost 2 bases, J lost 7 bases, and 9 bases lay in between. This CDR3 region has 13 residues. Germline lookup yields CDR1 MGHDK and CDR2 SYGVNS. The CDR3 sequence: CASSEGWGQPQHF. CDR3 bases: TGTGCCAGCAGTGAAGGTTGGGGGCAGCCCCAGCATTTT.

The rearrangement links TRBV19 to TRBJ2-3; 10 bases agree with TRBD1. CDR3 length: 16 amino acids. Unmatched junction bases numbered 8, after V lost 6 bases and J lost 2 bases. Germline V CDR1 and CDR2: LNHDA, SQIVND (reference sequence). The CDR3 DNA reads TGTGCCAGTAGCCCATCCGGGACAGGGGCCACAGATACGCAGTATTTT. Translation gives CASSPSGTGATDTQYF.

V is TRBV18 and J is TRBJ2-7; TRBD2 agrees at 7 bases. Germline lookup yields CDR1 KGHSH and CDR2 LQKENI. V shed 3 bases and J 4 bases; nucleotides not matched to a gene: 12. The CDR3 is 16 amino acids. CDR3 residues: CASSPLGRGVTYEQYF. CDR3 sequence (DNA): TGTGCCAGCTCACCTCTTGGACGGGGGGTGACGTACGAGCAGTACTTC.

This clone was observed a handful of times. The CDR3 loop reads CASSLGVGTEAFF. The CDR3 DNA is TGTGCCAGCAGCCTGGGGGTTGGCACTGAAGCTTTCTTT. The chain uses TRBV5-5 and TRBJ1-1, with TRBD1 as a possible D gene (5 bases). CDR1 is SGHKS and CDR2 is YYEKEE in the germline V gene (reference sequence). The CDR3 has 13 residues. Trimming removed 4 bases at V and 4 bases at J, with 11 bases between. Using reference TRBV5-5 and TRBJ1-1 for the parts outside the CDR3, the full variable domain is DAGVTQSPTHLIKTRGQQVTLRCSPISGHKSVSWYQQVLGQGPQFIFQYYEKEERGRGNFPDRFSARQFPNYSSELNVNALLLGDSALYLCASSLGVGTEAFFGQGTRLTVV.

This rearrangement joins TRBV28 to TRBJ2-3, with 14 bases fitting TRBD2. The CDR3 sequence is 16 residues long. V lost 5 bases and J lost 3; bases outside the gene matches: 4. The germline gives CDR1 MDHEN, CDR2 SYDVKM. CDR3 in amino acids: CASSPRTSGRTDTQYF. CDR3 nucleotide sequence: TGTGCCAGCAGTCCACGGACTAGCGGGAGGACAGATACGCAGTATTTT.

The chain couples TRBV30 to TRBJ1-2; 9 bases align to TRBD1. Trimming removed 3 bases from V and 4 bases from J; junction bases left unmatched: 12. The CDR3 loop spans 16 amino acids. CDR1 and CDR2 from the germline V gene are GTSNPN and SVGIG (reference sequence). The CDR3 is CAWRIGTGLLGYGYTF. CDR3 DNA: TGTGCCTGGAGAATCGGGACAGGGCTGCTAGGCTATGGCTACACCTTC.

The J gene is TRBJ2-5, the V gene TRBV6-1; D unclear. Trimming stripped 8 bases from V and 5 bases from J, with 6 bases between. The CDR3 runs to 10 residues. The V gene's germline CDR1 is MNHNS and CDR2 SASEGT. The CDR3 DNA is TGTGCCAGCGTAGGGGAGACCCAGTACTTC. Residues: CASVGETQYF.

Judged by abundance, this clone is medium-sized. The same CDR3 also results from other DNA sequences found in this sample. This chain links TRBV7-7 with TRBJ1-1; D unclear. CDR1 is SSHAT and CDR2 is FNYEAQ in the germline V gene (reference sequence). The CDR3 runs 13 residues. V shed 1 base and J shed 1 base, with 4 bases lying between them. CDR3 sequence reads: CASSLGENTEAFF. The CDR3 DNA reads TGTGCCAGCAGCTTAGGCGAGAACACTGAAGCTTTCTTT.

The CDR3 nucleotides read TGTGCCAGTAGTATAGGGTCCGAAGCCTACAATGAGCAGTTCTTC. It encodes CASSIGSEAYNEQFF. J is TRBJ2-1 and V is TRBV19; D is uncertain. Trimming stripped 1 base from V and 2 bases from J, with 9 bases between. The CDR3 contains 15 residues. Germline CDR1 is LNHDA and CDR2 is SQIVND (reference sequence).

In this sample, this clone is medium-sized. CDR3 DNA: TGCGCCAGCAGCCAAGATCTTGCGGGGAGCACTGAAGCTTTCTTT. Protein product: CASSQDLAGSTEAFF. This chain links TRBV4-1 with TRBJ1-1; D gene uncertain. V lost 0 bases, J lost 4 bases, and 12 bases lay in between. This CDR3 comprises 15 residues. Germline V gives CDR1 MGHRA, CDR2 YSYEKL.

The rearrangement links TRBV29-1 to TRBJ2-3; D uncertain. V lost 4 bases and J lost 2, with 7 bases in between. Germline-derived CDR1 and CDR2 are SQVTM and ANQGSEA. This CDR3 spans 12 amino acids. The CDR3 nucleotides are TGCAGCGTTGGGGAAGCCACAGATACGCAGTATTTT. Its translation is CSVGEATDTQYF.

The chain couples TRBV6-4 to TRBJ1-5, with 9 bases that match TRBD1. The germline gives CDR1 MRHNA, CDR2 SNTAGT. The CDR3 runs 15 residues. V shed 3 bases, J shed 2 bases, and the junction held 2 bases outside the gene matches. The CDR3 region has the DNA TGTGCCAGCAGTGATAGGGACAGGGGCAATCAGCCCCAGCATTTT. It specifies CASSDRDRGNQPQHF.

The CDR3 nucleotides are TGTGCCAGCGGGGATGGGCCCGGAAGGGAAAAACTGTTTTTT. Translating it yields CASGDGPGREKLFF. This chain connects TRBV2 to TRBJ1-4; unclear D gene. CDR1 is SNHLY, CDR2 FYNNEI, per germline. V dropped 8 bases and J dropped 8 bases, with 18 bases sitting between them. The CDR3 runs to 14 residues.